One TCR beta chain is described in this entry. This record belongs to a study of blood T cell repertoires in COVID-19. Study in general: There were acute and convalescent COVID-19 samples, and they came from the United States, Italy and Spain. Sample material is recorded as cDNA or gDNA derived from T cells, B-cell-depleted T cells, or PBMCs.

The CDR3 covers 16 residues. Germline CDR1 SGHDT, CDR2 YYEEEE. V dropped 0 bases and J dropped 4; count of bases not matched to a gene: 6. The repertoire was sequenced with immunoSEQ multiplex PCR; TCRdb's copy has only in-frame clones and lacks some. The sample comprises some 170,000 clones, roughly 87% of which are singletons, and roughly 1.2% rests with the top ten. Participants were aged about 18 to 90 years, lived in roughly 23 US areas, and enrolled virtually. Assignments of participants to cohorts depended upon their own reported clinical history. This sequence was found in a human donor with acute COVID-19. The donor label of this sample is uncertain. Specimen: PBMCs or T cells enriched from blood (not recorded which). The genes are TRBV5-6 and TRBJ1-1; 10 nucleotides match TRBD1. CDR3: CASSLEGQGFVTEAFF. DNA for the CDR3: TGTGCCAGCAGCTTGGAGGGACAGGGGTTTGTCACTGAAGCTTTCTTT.